What follows are 9 T cell receptor beta chains derived from one specimen sequenced in a study of cytomegalovirus exposure and HLA in healthy donors. The PCR employed 60 Vbeta primers together with 13 Jbeta primers. The protocol was immunoSEQ multiplex PCR, while the TCRdb copy is restricted to in-frame clones and leaves out a portion. Its table records 95,000 to 150,000 clones. Material for sequencing was PBMCs. The receptors were gathered from a man aged 18 to 29 in good health and CMV-seronegative.

The V gene is TRBV7-9, the J gene TRBJ2-1; D is unresolved. Per germline, CDR1 SEHNR and CDR2 FQNEAQ (reference sequence). There are 12 residues in the CDR3. V lost 5 bases and J 9 bases, leaving 11 bases between the germline ends. The chain's CDR3 is CASSPAGGEQFF. The CDR3, as DNA: TGTGCCAGCAGCCCCGCCGGCGGTGAGCAGTTCTTC.

V and J are TRBV18 and TRBJ1-1; 12 nucleotides match TRBD1. The CDR3 runs 17 residues. CDR1 and CDR2 (germline): KGHSH, LQKENI. Losses at the gene ends were 6 bases for V and 7 bases for J; bases not matched to a gene: 15. CDR3 in amino acids: CASSELPGQGARIEAFF. In DNA form, the CDR3 reads TGTGCCAGCTCTGAACTCCCGGGACAGGGGGCGCGTATTGAAGCTTTCTTT.

The chain recombines TRBV2 with TRBJ1-5; TRBD1 matches at 7 bases. CDR1 and CDR2 (germline): SNHLY, FYNNEI. The CDR3 has 14 amino acids. V lost 3 bases, J lost 4 bases, and 3 bases stayed unmatched. The CDR3 DNA reads as TGTGCCAGCAGTGACGGACAGGAAAATCAGCCCCAGCATTTT. The encoded protein is CASSDGQENQPQHF.

The chain employs TRBV7-9 and TRBJ1-5; D might be TRBD1 (5 bases). Germline V CDR1 and CDR2: SEHNR, FQNEAQ (reference sequence). The V gene lost 4 bases and the J gene lost 7 bases, with 20 bases spanning the gap. CDR3 length equals 16 residues. CDR3 nucleotides: TGTGCCAGCAGCTATCATGCGGGGGAGAGGTTGCAGCCCCAGCATTTT. It codes for CASSYHAGERLQPQHF.

The V and J genes are TRBV5-6 and TRBJ2-5, with TRBD2 matching 12 bases. The germline CDR1 and CDR2 sequences are SGHDT and YYEEEE. The CDR3 is 16 residues long. The J segment lost 0 bases and the V segment lost 5 bases, leaving 5 bases of the junction unmatched. The CDR3 loop is CASRRTSGMYQETQYF. In DNA form, the CDR3 reads TGTGCCAGCAGACGGACTAGCGGGATGTACCAAGAGACCCAGTACTTC.

The rearrangement links TRBV19 to TRBJ1-5; no firm D call. CDR1 is LNHDA and CDR2 is SQIVND in the germline V gene (reference sequence). The CDR3 is made up of 14 amino acids. Trimming removed 3 bases at V and 3 bases at J, with 9 bases between. The CDR3 protein is CASSMRDANQPQHF. DNA of the CDR3: TGTGCCAGTAGTATGCGGGATGCCAATCAGCCCCAGCATTTT.

The CDR3 is CASSEGSVSYGYTF. DNA of the CDR3: TGTGCCAGCAGTGAAGGCTCAGTCTCCTATGGCTACACCTTC. The chain couples TRBV6-1 to TRBJ1-2; D not resolved. V lost 1 base, J lost 4 bases, and 10 bases lay in between. This CDR3 contains 14 residues. Germline CDR1 and CDR2: MNHNS and SASEGT.

The V gene is TRBV10-3, the J gene TRBJ1-1; 8 positions match TRBD1. The CDR3 contains 15 residues. Germline-derived CDR1 and CDR2 are ENHRY and SYGVKD. The trim removed 4 bases at V and 4 bases at J, leaving 8 bases unmatched. This chain's CDR3 is CAISANGQGGTEAFF. DNA of the CDR3: TGTGCCATCAGTGCCAACGGACAGGGAGGCACTGAAGCTTTCTTT.

V is TRBV13 and J is TRBJ2-7, with a weak D call TRBD2 (5 bases). The CDR3 is 17 residues long. Trimming left V 5 bases short and J 0 bases short, with 20 bases between. Germline loops: CDR1 PRHDT, CDR2 FYEKMQ (reference sequence). This CDR3 reads CASSPASVSGSSYEQYF. The CDR3 nucleotides read TGTGCCAGCAGCCCTGCCTCGGTGAGCGGAAGCTCCTACGAGCAGTACTTC.